This record looks at one T cell receptor (beta chain) sequence and its context. Germline CDR1 reads SGHTA; CDR2 reads FQGTGA. V was clipped by 2 bases and J by 1 base, with 5 bases between them. The CDR3 sequence is 13 residues long. The entry originates in a study of cytomegalovirus exposure and HLA in healthy donors. This PCR relied on a set of 60 Vbeta primers and 13 Jbeta primers. Generated by immunoSEQ multiplex PCR, the TCRdb table keeps only in-frame clones and is missing some. The table shows 150,000 to 200,000 clones, with 75% to 90% occurring only once. The chain is built from TRBV7-3 and TRBJ1-1; D gene ambiguous. Sequencing used PBMCs. This receptor was taken from a woman aged 18-35 years in good health and CMV-seronegative. CDR3 nucleotides: TGTGCCAGCAGCTTAGGCTCGAACACTGAAGCTTTCTTT. Protein: CASSLGSNTEAFF.